This T cell receptor (beta chain) was sequenced in a study of cytomegalovirus exposure and HLA in healthy donors. Germline loops: CDR1 SGDLS, CDR2 YYNGEE. This CDR3 comprises 17 residues. V gave up 0 bases and J gave up 0 bases, with 15 bases separating them. The PCR contained 60 Vbeta and 13 Jbeta primers. Under the authors' procedure: As a later analysis found, there were tens of millions of unique TCR beta chains, of which roughly 11 million were shared. TCRdb keeps only in-frame clones here, not all; method: immunoSEQ multiplex PCR. The DNA gave D and trimming, while V, J and clone size come from that table. The data show approximately 110,000 clones, with under 85% seen just once and around 4% held by the top ten.

Sequencing was performed on PBMCs. This chain connects TRBV9 to TRBJ1-1; a weak D match, TRBD1 (5 bases). This receptor was identified in a human donor in good health. CDR3 nucleotides: TGTGCCAGCAGCGTAGTGGCAGGGACTATCATGAACACTGAAGCTTTCTTT. Translating it yields CASSVVAGTIMNTEAFF.